A selection of T cell receptor beta chains follows, all from one sample in a study of STAT5B mutations in CD4+ large granular lymphocyte leukemia. Clones were read by immunoSEQ multiplex PCR, and TCRdb kept only the in-frame ones, dropping some. The top ten hold 0.33% of the sample, which has approximately 27,000 clones, about four fifths seen once. The specimen was CD4+ T cells from blood buffy coats. The receptors here all came from a human donor in good health. The CDR3 runs from the conserved cysteine through the conserved F or W. A D gene is named only where the DNA matches it firmly. Clone size, where shown, is once, few, many, or a class for clones that have expanded.

TRBV27	.	few	TRBJ1-5	TGTGCCAGCAGTGAAGGGGGGAATCAGCCCCAGCATTTT	CASSEGGNQPQHF
TRBV5-4	TRBD2	.	TRBJ2-3	TGTGCCAGCAGCTTGCGGCTAGCGGGAGGCAGCACAGATACGCAGTATTTT	CASSLRLAGGSTDTQYF
TRBV7-9	.	.	TRBJ2-7	TGTGCCAGCAGTCCCGGGGGCTACGAGCAGTACTTC	CASSPGGYEQYF
TRBV9	TRBD2	.	TRBJ2-7	TGTGCCAGCAGCGTGACACTAGCGGGAGACCGCTCCTACGAGCAGTACTTC	CASSVTLAGDRSYEQYF
TRBV11-3	.	few	TRBJ2-3	TGTGCCAGCAGCTCGTGGCACACAGATACGCAGTATTTT	CASSSWHTDTQYF
TRBV4-2	.	.	TRBJ2-5	TGTGCCAGCAGCCAAGTGAGCGGCCAGGTGGGTGAGACCCAGTACTTC	CASSQVSGQVGETQYF
TRBV5-6	.	.	TRBJ1-1	TGTGCCAGCAGCTTAAGCCAGGGGAACACTGAAGCTTTCTTT	CASSLSQGNTEAFF
TRBV11-2	.	.	TRBJ1-2	TGTGCCAGCAGCTTTCGGGATTATGGCTACACCTTC	CASSFRDYGYTF
TRBV7-9	TRBD1	.	TRBJ1-4	TGTGCCAGCAGCTTGGGACAGGTTAATGAAAAACTGTTTTTT	CASSLGQVNEKLFF
TRBV4-1	TRBD1	.	TRBJ2-6	TGCGCCAGCAGCCAAAGCCCCACCGGGACAGGGGCTGGGGCCAACGTCCTGACTTTC	CASSQSPTGTGAGANVLTF
TRBV28	TRBD1	.	TRBJ1-1	TGTGCCAGCAGTTTACGGAACAGGGGCTCTGAAGCTTTCTTT	CASSLRNRGSEAFF
TRBV4-2	TRBD2	once	TRBJ2-1	TGTGCCAGCAGCCAAACTAGCGGGACTCCTCCCAATGAGCAGTTCTTC	CASSQTSGTPPNEQFF
TRBV5-4	.	.	TRBJ1-2	TGTGCCAGCAGCGACGACAGATTCTATGGCTACACCTTC	CASSDDRFYGYTF
TRBV5-1	.	.	TRBJ2-3	TGCGCCAGCAGCCGGACAGAGAGAATCACAGATACGCAGTATTTT	CASSRTERITDTQYF
TRBV7-9	TRBD2	once	TRBJ2-1	TGTGCCAGCAGCCAACTAGCGGGGAGTTACAATGAGCAGTTCTTC	CASSQLAGSYNEQFF
TRBV6-5	TRBD1	once	TRBJ1-2	TGTGCCAGCAGTTTCGACAGGGGACCTAACTATGGCTACACCTTC	CASSFDRGPNYGYTF
TRBV7-2	.	.	TRBJ2-5	TGTGCCAGCAGCTTAGGCTTCCACCAAGAGACCCAGTACTTC	CASSLGFHQETQYF
TRBV5-1	.	few	TRBJ2-6	TGCGCCAGTCTGGAGGCTGGGGCCAACGTCCTGACTTTC	CASLEAGANVLTF
TRBV5-5	.	.	TRBJ2-2	TGTGCCAGCAGCTTAACAGGAACCGGGGAGCTGTTTTTT	CASSLTGTGELFF
TRBV9	TRBD1	.	TRBJ2-1	TGTGCCAGCAGCCCAACGACAGGGTTAGGAGATGAGCAGTTCTTC	CASSPTTGLGDEQFF
TRBV2	TRBD1	.	TRBJ1-4	TGTGCCGCAAACAGCAGGGGGCGGGGAGGGGAAAAACTGTTTTTT	CAANSRGRGGEKLFF
TRBV29-1	TRBD1	few	TRBJ1-2	TGCAGCGTTCGGACAGGAGACTATGGCTACACCTTC	CSVRTGDYGYTF
TRBV28	.	.	TRBJ1-1	TGTGCCAGCAGTTTACAGGGCCCCTGGCCTGAAGCTTTCTTT	CASSLQGPWPEAFF
TRBV6-1	TRBD2	.	TRBJ2-3	TGTGCCAGCAGGGAAAGACTAGCGGGGGGGCGGGATACGCAGTATTTT	CASRERLAGGRDTQYF
TRBV5-6	TRBD1	.	TRBJ1-1	TGTGCCAGCAGCTTGGCGCAGGGGGTGAACACTGAAGCTTTCTTT	CASSLAQGVNTEAFF
TRBV7-2	.	.	TRBJ2-3	TGTGCCAGGGGGGGGCAGTCCCCAGATACGCAGTATTTT	CARGGQSPDTQYF
TRBV28	TRBD1	.	TRBJ1-1	TGTGCCAGCAGAGAAGGACAGGGGCTCACTGAAGCTTTCTTT	CASREGQGLTEAFF
TRBV11-3	.	.	TRBJ2-3	TGTGCCAGCAGCTTCCAGTTAGATACGCAGTATTTT	CASSFQLDTQYF
TRBV13	TRBD1	.	TRBJ1-6	TGTGCCAGCAGCCCACAGGGGAGGAATTCACCCCTCCACTTT	CASSPQGRNSPLHF
TRBV7-9	TRBD2	few	TRBJ2-7	TGTGCCAGCAGCTTAACTAGCGGACCCTACGAGCAGTACTTC	CASSLTSGPYEQYF
TRBV5-5	.	few	TRBJ1-1	TGTGCCAGCAGCTTTTCTATGGGCACTGAAGCTTTCTTT	CASSFSMGTEAFF
TRBV5-1	.	.	TRBJ1-1	TGCGCCAGCAGCACGGGAGTCATCCTGGGCAACACTGAAGCTTTCTTT	CASSTGVILGNTEAFF
TRBV5-1	TRBD2	once	TRBJ2-3	TGCGCCAGCAGCAAGGACCTAGCGGGGGGCACAGATACGCAGTATTTT	CASSKDLAGGTDTQYF
TRBV18	.	.	TRBJ1-5	TGTGCCAGCTCACCTACCGACGCTTCGAGGGGCAATCAGCCCCAGCATTTT	CASSPTDASRGNQPQHF
TRBV10-3	.	.	TRBJ1-4	TGTGCCATCAGTGAATCGGGGGAAAAACTGTTTTTT	CAISESGEKLFF
TRBV9	TRBD1	.	TRBJ1-1	TGTGCCAGCAGCGCCGACAGGGGGTGGGACACTGAAGCTTTCTTT	CASSADRGWDTEAFF
TRBV5-1	TRBD1	.	TRBJ2-2	TGCGCCAGCAGCCCCGGACAGGGGGGGGGCACCGGGGAGCTGTTTTTT	CASSPGQGGGTGELFF
TRBV6-1	.	.	TRBJ1-1	TGTGCCAGCAGTGTGTTTCAACTGAACACTGAAGCTTTCTTT	CASSVFQLNTEAFF
TRBV30	.	.	TRBJ2-1	TGTGCCTGGAGTGGACGGTTCGGACTGCAATACAATGAGCAGTTCTTC	CAWSGRFGLQYNEQFF
TRBV5-8	TRBD2	.	TRBJ2-5	TGTGCCAGCACCCCATGGACTAGCGGGGAAGAGACCCAGTACTTC	CASTPWTSGEETQYF
TRBV6-1	.	.	TRBJ1-1	TGTGCCAGCAGTTCCCGACAGAACACTGAAGCTTTCTTT	CASSSRQNTEAFF
TRBV7-9	.	.	TRBJ2-7	TGTGCCAGCAGCCACAGGACAGATATCATTCCGTACTTC	CASSHRTDIIPYF
TRBV2	.	.	TRBJ2-1	TGTGCCAGCAGTGAAGCAACGGGACCGCGCAATGAGCAGTTCTTC	CASSEATGPRNEQFF
TRBV7-9	.	.	TRBJ2-7	TGTGCCAGCAGCCCGGGGAGGCGGTACGAGCAGTACTTC	CASSPGRRYEQYF
TRBV19	TRBD1	.	TRBJ1-1	TGTGCCAGTAGTAGGAATCCGACAGGGGGCGGCACTGAAGCTTTCTTT	CASSRNPTGGGTEAFF
TRBV12-5	.	.	TRBJ1-1	TGTGCTAGTGGTATGGACAGAGTCTTTGAAGCTTTCTTT	CASGMDRVFEAFF
TRBV7-2	TRBD2	once	TRBJ2-2	TGTGCCAGCAGCTTTGTTGGGGGAGGGGTAAACACCGGGGAGCTGTTTTTT	CASSFVGGGVNTGELFF
TRBV14	TRBD1	.	TRBJ2-1	TGTGCCAGCAGCTGGGACAGAGCCACGAATGAGCAGTTCTTC	CASSWDRATNEQFF
TRBV27	.	.	TRBJ2-1	TGTGCCAGCAGTTTATCCCGTGCCCACTCGCAGTTCTTC	CASSLSRAHSQFF
TRBV7-2	TRBD1	.	TRBJ1-1	TGTGCCAGCAGCTCACAGGGGTACACTGAAGCTTTCTTT	CASSSQGYTEAFF
TRBV6-1	.	.	TRBJ2-7	TGTGCCAGCATTTATACGGATTCCTACGAGCAGTACTTC	CASIYTDSYEQYF
TRBV6-4	.	.	TRBJ1-1	TGTGCCAGCAGTGAGGGACGGACCAACACTGAAGCTTTCTTT	CASSEGRTNTEAFF